This note documents a single T cell receptor (beta chain) sequence. This sample was taken from a study of cytomegalovirus exposure and HLA in healthy donors. Study-wide context: Per a later analysis, the approximately 600 first-cohort and under 150 validation repertoires shared one platform.

Separate from the approximately 650-subject first cohort, the approximately 120-subject validation cohort was the one that the donors belonged to. The germline V gene encodes CDR1 MNHEY and CDR2 SMNVEV (reference sequence). The CDR3 loop spans 15 amino acids. V lost 2 bases and J lost 7; bases outside the gene matches: 8. The repertoire was sequenced with immunoSEQ multiplex PCR; TCRdb's copy has only in-frame clones and lacks some. The sample has some 72,000 clones, about 96% seen once; the top ten hold around 1.6%. This clonotype originated in a man aged 18 to 35 in good health and CMV-seropositive. Sample: PBMCs. The chain uses TRBV27 and TRBJ2-1; 7 bases agree with TRBD2. CDR3 bases: TGTGCCAGCAGTTTAGCTAGCGGAACTTTAAATGAGCAGTTCTTC. Protein: CASSLASGTLNEQFF.